The entry below describes one T cell receptor (beta chain). This record belongs to a study of blood T cell repertoires in COVID-19. Whole-study context: Italy, Spain and the United States were the sources of the convalescent and acute COVID-19 samples. Sources were T cells, B-cell-depleted T cells, or PBMCs; the material itself was cDNA or gDNA.

The CDR3 loop spans 15 amino acids. Germline CDR1 MGHRA, CDR2 YSYEKL. Trimming took 0 bases from V and 2 from J; bases not matched to a gene: 3. Participant reports of clinical history set cohort assignment. Assay: immunoSEQ multiplex PCR; the TCRdb copy retains only in-frame clones and omits some. The table has 350,000 to 400,000 clones, roughly 86% seen once; the top ten hold about 1.7%. The genes are TRBV4-1 and TRBJ1-2; 7 nucleotides agree with TRBD1. The sequence came from a woman aged 25 to 39 who had recovered from COVID-19. Sequenced sample: PBMCs or T cells enriched from blood (not recorded which). The CDR3 loop is CASSQDDRENYGYTF. The CDR3, as DNA: TGCGCCAGCAGCCAAGATGACAGGGAGAACTATGGCTACACCTTC.